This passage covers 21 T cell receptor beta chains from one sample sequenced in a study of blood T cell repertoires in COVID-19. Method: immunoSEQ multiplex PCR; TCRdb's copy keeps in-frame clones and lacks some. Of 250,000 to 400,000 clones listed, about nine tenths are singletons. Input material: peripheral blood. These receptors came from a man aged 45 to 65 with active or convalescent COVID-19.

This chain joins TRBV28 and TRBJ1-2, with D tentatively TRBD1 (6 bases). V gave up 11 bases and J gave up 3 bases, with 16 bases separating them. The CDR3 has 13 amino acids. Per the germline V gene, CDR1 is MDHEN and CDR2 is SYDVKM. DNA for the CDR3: TGTGCCGTCCGGGCACAGGGAGACTATGGCTACACCTTC. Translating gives CAVRAQGDYGYTF.

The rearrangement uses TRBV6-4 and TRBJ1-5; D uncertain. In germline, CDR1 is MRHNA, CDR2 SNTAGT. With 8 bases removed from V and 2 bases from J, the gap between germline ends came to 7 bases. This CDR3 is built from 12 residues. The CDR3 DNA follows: TGTGCCAGCCTGGAGGGCAATCAGCCCCAGCATTTT. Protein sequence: CASLEGNQPQHF.

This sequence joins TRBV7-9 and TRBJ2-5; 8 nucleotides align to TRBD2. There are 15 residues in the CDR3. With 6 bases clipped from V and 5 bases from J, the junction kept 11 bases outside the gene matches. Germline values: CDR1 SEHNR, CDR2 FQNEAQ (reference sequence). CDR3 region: CASSPNGGAWETQYF. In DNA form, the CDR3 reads TGTGCCAGCAGTCCCAACGGGGGGGCCTGGGAGACCCAGTACTTC.

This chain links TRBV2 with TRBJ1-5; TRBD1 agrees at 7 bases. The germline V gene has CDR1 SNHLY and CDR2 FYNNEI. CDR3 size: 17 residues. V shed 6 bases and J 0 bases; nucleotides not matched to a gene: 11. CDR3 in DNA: TGTGCCAGCAGCTTGACAGGGACTTATAATAGCAATCAGCCCCAGCATTTT. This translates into CASSLTGTYNSNQPQHF.

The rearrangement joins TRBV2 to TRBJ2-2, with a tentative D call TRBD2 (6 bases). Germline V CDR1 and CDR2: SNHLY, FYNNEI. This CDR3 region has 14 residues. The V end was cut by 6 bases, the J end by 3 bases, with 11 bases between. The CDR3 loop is CASRGGTDTGELFF. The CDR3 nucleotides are TGTGCCAGCAGAGGCGGGACCGACACCGGGGAGCTGTTTTTT.

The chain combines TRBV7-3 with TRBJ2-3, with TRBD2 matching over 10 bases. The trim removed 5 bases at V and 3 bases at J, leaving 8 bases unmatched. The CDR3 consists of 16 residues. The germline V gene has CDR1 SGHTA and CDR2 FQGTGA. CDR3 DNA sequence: TGTGCCAGCAGCCCGTCACTAGCGGGAAGAACAGATACGCAGTATTTT. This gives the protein CASSPSLAGRTDTQYF.

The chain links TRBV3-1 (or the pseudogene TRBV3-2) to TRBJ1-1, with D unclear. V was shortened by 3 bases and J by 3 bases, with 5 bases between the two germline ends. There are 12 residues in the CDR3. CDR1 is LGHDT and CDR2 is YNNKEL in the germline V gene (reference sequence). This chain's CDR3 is CASSHDYTEAFF. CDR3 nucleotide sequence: TGTGCCAGCAGCCATGACTACACTGAAGCTTTCTTT.

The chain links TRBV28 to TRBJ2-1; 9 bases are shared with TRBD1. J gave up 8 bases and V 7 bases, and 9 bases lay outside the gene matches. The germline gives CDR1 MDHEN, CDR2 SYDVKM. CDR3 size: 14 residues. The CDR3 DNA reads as TGTGCCAGCATGGGGACAGGGCGAGGGTATGAGCAGTTCTTC. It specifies CASMGTGRGYEQFF.

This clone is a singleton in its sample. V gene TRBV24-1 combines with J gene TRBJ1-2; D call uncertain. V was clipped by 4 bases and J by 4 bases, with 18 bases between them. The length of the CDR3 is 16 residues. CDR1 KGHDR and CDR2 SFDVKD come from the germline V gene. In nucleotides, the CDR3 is TGTGCCACCAGTGAGGGGAGGTCCGGTTCCCCCTATGGCTACACCTTC. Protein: CATSEGRSGSPYGYTF.

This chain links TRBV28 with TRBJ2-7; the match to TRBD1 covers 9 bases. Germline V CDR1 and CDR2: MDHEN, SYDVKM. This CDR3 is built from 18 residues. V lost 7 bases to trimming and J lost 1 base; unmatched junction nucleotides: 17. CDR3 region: CASTRFPTGTGISYEQYF. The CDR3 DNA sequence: TGTGCCAGCACCCGTTTCCCTACCGGGACAGGGATTTCCTACGAGCAGTACTTC.

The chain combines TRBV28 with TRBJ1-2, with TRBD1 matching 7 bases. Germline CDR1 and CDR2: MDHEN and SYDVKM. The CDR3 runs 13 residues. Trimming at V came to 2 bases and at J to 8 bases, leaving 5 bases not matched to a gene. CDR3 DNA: TGTGCCAGCAGTTTACAGCAGGGGGGCGGCTACACCTTC. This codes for CASSLQQGGGYTF.

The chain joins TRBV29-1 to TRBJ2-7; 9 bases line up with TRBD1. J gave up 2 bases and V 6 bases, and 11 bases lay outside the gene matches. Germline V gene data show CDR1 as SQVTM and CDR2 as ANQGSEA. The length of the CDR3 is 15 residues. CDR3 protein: CSVELRDRETYEQYF. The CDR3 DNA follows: TGCAGCGTAGAACTCCGGGACAGGGAGACCTACGAGCAGTACTTC.

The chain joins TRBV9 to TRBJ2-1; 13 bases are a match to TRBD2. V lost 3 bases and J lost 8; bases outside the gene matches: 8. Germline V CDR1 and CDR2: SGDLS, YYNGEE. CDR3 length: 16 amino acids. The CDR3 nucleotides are TGTGCCAGCAGCGCCGGACTAGCGGGGGCCTTACATGAGCAGTTCTTC. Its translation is CASSAGLAGALHEQFF.

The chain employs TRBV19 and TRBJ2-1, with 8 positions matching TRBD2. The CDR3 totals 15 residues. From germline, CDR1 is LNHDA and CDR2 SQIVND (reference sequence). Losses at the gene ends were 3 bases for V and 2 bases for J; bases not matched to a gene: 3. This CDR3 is CASSIGGGTYNEQFF. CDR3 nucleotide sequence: TGTGCCAGTAGTATCGGGGGGGGAACCTACAATGAGCAGTTCTTC.

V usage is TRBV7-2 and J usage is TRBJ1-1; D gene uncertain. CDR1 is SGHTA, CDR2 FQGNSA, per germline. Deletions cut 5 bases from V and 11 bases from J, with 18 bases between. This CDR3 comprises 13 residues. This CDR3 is CASSRIRTGDAFF. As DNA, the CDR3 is TGTGCCAGCAGCCGAATACGTACGGGAGACGCTTTCTTT.

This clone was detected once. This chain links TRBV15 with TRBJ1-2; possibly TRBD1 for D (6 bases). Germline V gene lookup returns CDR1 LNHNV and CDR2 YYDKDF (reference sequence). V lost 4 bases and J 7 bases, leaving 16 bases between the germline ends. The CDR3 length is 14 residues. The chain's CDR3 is CATSTWGGAGGYTF. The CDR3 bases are TGTGCCACCAGCACCTGGGGGGGGGCTGGTGGCTACACCTTC.

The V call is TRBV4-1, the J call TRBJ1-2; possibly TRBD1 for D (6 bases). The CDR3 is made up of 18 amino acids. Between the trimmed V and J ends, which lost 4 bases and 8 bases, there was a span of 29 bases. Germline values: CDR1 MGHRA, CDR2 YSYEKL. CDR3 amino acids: CASSLLPASLQGLTGYTF. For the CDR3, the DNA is TGCGCCAGCAGCCTCCTTCCGGCCTCCCTACAGGGCCTTACCGGCTACACCTTC.

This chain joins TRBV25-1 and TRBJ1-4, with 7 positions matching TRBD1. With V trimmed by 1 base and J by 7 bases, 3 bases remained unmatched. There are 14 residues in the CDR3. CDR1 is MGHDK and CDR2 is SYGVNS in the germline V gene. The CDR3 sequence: CASSESGQAEKLFF. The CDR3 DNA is TGTGCCAGCAGTGAATCTGGACAGGCTGAAAAACTGTTTTTT.

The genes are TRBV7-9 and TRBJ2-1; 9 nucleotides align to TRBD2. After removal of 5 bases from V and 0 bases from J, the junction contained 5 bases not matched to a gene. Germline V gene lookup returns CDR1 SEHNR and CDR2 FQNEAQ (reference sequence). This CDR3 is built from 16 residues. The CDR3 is CASSPSGGSSYNEQFF. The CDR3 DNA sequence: TGTGCCAGCAGCCCCAGCGGGGGGAGCTCCTACAATGAGCAGTTCTTC.

CDR3 coding DNA: TGTGCCATCAGGAGCTACGGGGAGGACACTGAAGCTTTCTTT. Translated: CAIRSYGEDTEAFF. The chain employs TRBV10-3 and TRBJ1-1, with no clear D. The V gene lost 6 bases and the J gene lost 3 bases, with 14 bases spanning the gap. The CDR3 totals 14 residues. The germline V gene has CDR1 ENHRY and CDR2 SYGVKD.

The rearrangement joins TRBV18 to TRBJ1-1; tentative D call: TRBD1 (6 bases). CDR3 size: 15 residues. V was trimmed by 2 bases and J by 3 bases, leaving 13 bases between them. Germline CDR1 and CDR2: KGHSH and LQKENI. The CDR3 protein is CASSPTQGTDTEAFF. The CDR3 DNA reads TGTGCCAGCTCACCAACACAGGGTACGGACACTGAAGCTTTCTTT.